Below are 19 T cell receptor beta chains sequenced from a single sample in a study of identical twins. MiXCR, run by TCRdb on the 5' RACE reads, gives a single entry per CDR3 protein. The sample holds 450,000 to 500,000 distinct CDR3 sequences, approximately 15% seen once. This sample was also put to use in a study of yellow fever vaccine responses in identical twins.

What was sequenced was CD4+ T cells sorted from blood. Every receptor here comes from a woman younger than 35 in good health.

The V and J genes are TRBV15 and TRBJ2-5; TRBD1 matches 7 bases. This CDR3 comprises 14 residues. The V gene's germline CDR1 is LNHNV and CDR2 YYDKDF (reference sequence). Trimming at V came to 1 base and at J to 3 bases, leaving 2 bases not matched to a gene. For the CDR3, the DNA is TGTGCCACCAGCAGAGGGGACAGTGAAGAGACCCAGTACTTC. Amino acids: CATSRGDSEETQYF. Full variable domain (outside the CDR3, taken from reference TRBV15 and TRBJ2-5): DAMVIQNPRYQVTQFGKPVTLSCSQTLNHNVMYWYQQKSSQAPKLLFHYYDKDFNNEADTPDNFQSRRPNTSFCFLDIRSPGLGDTAMYLCATSRGDSEETQYFGPGTRLLVL.

J is TRBJ2-7 and V is TRBV7-8, with a possible D match to TRBD2 (6 bases). CDR3 length: 15 amino acids. CDR1 is SGHVS and CDR2 is FQNEAQ in the germline V gene. V lost 5 bases, J lost 0 bases, and 14 bases lay in between. CDR3 region: CASSARTMLSYEQYF. DNA of the CDR3: TGTGCCAGCAGCGCACGGACTATGCTCTCCTACGAGCAGTACTTC.

The chain couples TRBV11-2 to TRBJ2-7; no clear D gene. V gave up 4 bases and J gave up 3 bases, with 10 bases separating them. Germline values: CDR1 SGHAT, CDR2 FQNNGV. The CDR3 is made up of 13 amino acids. CDR3 region: CASSWEQNYEQYF. Here the CDR3 DNA reads TGTGCCAGCAGCTGGGAACAGAACTACGAGCAGTACTTC.

The chain uses TRBV29-1 and TRBJ2-7; D gene unclear. Trimming took 6 bases from V and 2 from J, leaving 8 bases between them. Germline CDR1 SQVTM, CDR2 ANQGSEA. The CDR3 is 11 amino acids. The CDR3 region is CSVVGPYEQYF. The CDR3 bases are TGCAGCGTGGTAGGACCCTACGAGCAGTACTTC.

This clonotype was observed a few times. The V and J genes are TRBV2 and TRBJ2-3, with D unclear. Germline V gene data show CDR1 as SNHLY and CDR2 as FYNNEI. The V end lost 6 bases, the J end lost 8 bases, and 12 bases lay between the germline ends. The CDR3 extends over 12 amino acids. This chain's CDR3 is CASRPRKGTQYF. CDR3 coding DNA: TGTGCCAGCAGACCCCGAAAGGGTACGCAGTATTTT.

This clonotype has more than one count but fewer than ten. The V gene is TRBV7-8, the J gene TRBJ2-3; 9 bases map to TRBD2. V lost 1 base, J lost 6 bases, and 14 bases stayed unmatched. CDR3 size: 18 residues. Germline values: CDR1 SGHVS, CDR2 FQNEAQ. In DNA, the CDR3 is TGTGCCAGCAGCTTAGGCGCCTTGGGACTAGCACGGGTCGATACGCAGTATTTT. Amino acid sequence: CASSLGALGLARVDTQYF.

A few counts support this clonotype. The CDR3 reads CASSLGTGQKGTYEQYF. DNA of the CDR3: TGTGCCAGCAGTTTAGGAACGGGACAGAAGGGCACCTACGAGCAGTACTTC. The V and J genes are TRBV12-3 or TRBV12-4 and TRBJ2-7; 7 positions agree with TRBD1. V gave up 1 base and J gave up 2 bases; unmatched junction bases: 11. This CDR3 is 17 amino acids long.

The chain uses TRBV24-1 and TRBJ2-1; 12 bases are a match to TRBD2. CDR1 and CDR2 from the germline V gene are KGHDR and SFDVKD. The trim removed 0 bases at V and 7 bases at J, leaving 3 bases unmatched. The CDR3 covers 16 residues. For the CDR3, the DNA is TGTGCCACCAGTGATTTGGGGACTAGCGGGCGTAATGAGCAGTTCTTC. Protein sequence: CATSDLGTSGRNEQFF.

This clonotype was detected ten times or more. This chain links TRBV12-3 or TRBV12-4 with TRBJ2-5, with unresolved D. Deletions cut 1 base from V and 1 base from J, with 10 bases between. The length of the CDR3 is 15 residues. The CDR3 region is CASSLDTFLQETQYF. The CDR3 nucleotides are TGTGCCAGCAGTTTAGACACGTTCCTCCAAGAGACCCAGTACTTC.

This clonotype was seen many times. This rearrangement joins TRBV7-9 to TRBJ2-1, with D hard to call. The V end lost 0 bases, the J end lost 6 bases, and 6 bases lay between the germline ends. CDR3 size: 13 residues. Germline V gene sequence: CDR1 SEHNR, CDR2 FQNEAQ (reference sequence). CDR3 sequence reads: CASSLAVGNEQFF. In DNA, the CDR3 is TGTGCCAGCAGCTTAGCTGTCGGCAATGAGCAGTTCTTC.

In this sample, this clonotype turned up a few times. V gene TRBV13 combines with J gene TRBJ2-1, with 10 bases fitting TRBD1. This CDR3 is 15 amino acids long. CDR1 and CDR2 from the germline V gene are PRHDT and FYEKMQ (reference sequence). The trim removed 5 bases at V and 9 bases at J, leaving 10 bases unmatched. The CDR3 spells CASSRRQGALGEQFF. In nucleotides, the CDR3 is TGTGCCAGCAGCCGAAGACAGGGGGCCCTGGGTGAGCAGTTCTTC.

This sequence joins TRBV11-3 and TRBJ2-1; D not certain. V was clipped by 5 bases and J by 0 bases, with 11 bases between them. The germline gives CDR1 SGHNT, CDR2 YENEEA. The CDR3 contains 15 residues. CDR3 coding DNA: TGTGCCAGCAGCCGCCAGTGGGGCTCCTACAATGAGCAGTTCTTC. Amino acids: CASSRQWGSYNEQFF.

The V gene is TRBV7-2, the J gene TRBJ2-1; 10 nucleotides align to TRBD1. The germline V gene encodes CDR1 SGHTA and CDR2 FQGNSA. The CDR3 sequence is 16 residues long. J gave up 6 bases and V 5 bases, and 10 bases lay outside the gene matches. DNA of the CDR3: TGTGCCAGCAGCACAATGGACAGGGGGGTCGGCAATGAGCAGTTCTTC. Amino acid sequence: CASSTMDRGVGNEQFF.

V usage is TRBV27 and J usage is TRBJ2-2, with 7 bases fitting TRBD1. Germline loops: CDR1 MNHEY, CDR2 SMNVEV (reference sequence). The CDR3 runs to 16 residues. J was trimmed by 4 bases and V by 5 bases; bases with no gene match: 10. The CDR3 DNA reads as TGTGCCAGCAGTAAAGAGACAGGGTTGGGCACCGGGGAGCTGTTTTTT. Protein product: CASSKETGLGTGELFF.

The chain uses TRBV6-5 and TRBJ1-2; D unresolved. The CDR3 extends over 14 amino acids. V dropped 0 bases and J dropped 3 bases, with 8 bases sitting between them. Looked up from germline, CDR1 is MNHEY and CDR2 is SVGAGI. The CDR3 nucleotides read TGTGCCAGCAGTTACTCTTTGGCGGACTATGGCTACACCTTC. It codes for CASSYSLADYGYTF.

This sequence joins TRBV12-3 or TRBV12-4 and TRBJ2-7; 8 bases agree with TRBD1. The J segment lost 2 bases and the V segment lost 7 bases, leaving 10 bases of the junction unmatched. The CDR3 runs 15 residues. CDR3 residues: CASTAGTGAAYEQYF. The CDR3 bases are TGTGCCAGCACCGCCGGGACAGGCGCCGCCTACGAGCAGTACTTC.

This clonotype was detected only a few times. V is TRBV20-1 and J is TRBJ2-3; tentative D call: TRBD1 (6 bases). Germline lookup yields CDR1 DFQATT and CDR2 SNEGSKA (reference sequence). V was cut by 2 bases and J by 5 bases, with 17 bases left in between. CDR3 length: 15 residues. CDR3 sequence reads: CSARPSGQLLDTQYF. CDR3 sequence (DNA): TGCAGTGCTAGACCATCGGGACAATTATTAGATACGCAGTATTTT.

In this sample, this clonotype turned up a few times. The chain links TRBV11-2 to TRBJ2-5, with D unresolved. With 3 bases removed from V and 1 base from J, the gap between germline ends came to 9 bases. Germline V gene sequence: CDR1 SGHAT, CDR2 FQNNGV. The CDR3 contains 14 residues. Here the CDR3 DNA reads TGTGCCAGCAGCTTCGGATGGGGCCAAGAGACCCAGTACTTC. This codes for CASSFGWGQETQYF.

V usage is TRBV15 and J usage is TRBJ2-7; 7 nucleotides match TRBD2. Germline CDR1 is LNHNV and CDR2 is YYDKDF (reference sequence). V lost 0 bases, J lost 0 bases, and 11 bases stayed unmatched. The CDR3 extends over 18 amino acids. The CDR3 region has the DNA TGTGCCACCAGCAGAGATTCCGTACTAGCGCTGAGCTCCTACGAGCAGTACTTC. It encodes CATSRDSVLALSSYEQYF.